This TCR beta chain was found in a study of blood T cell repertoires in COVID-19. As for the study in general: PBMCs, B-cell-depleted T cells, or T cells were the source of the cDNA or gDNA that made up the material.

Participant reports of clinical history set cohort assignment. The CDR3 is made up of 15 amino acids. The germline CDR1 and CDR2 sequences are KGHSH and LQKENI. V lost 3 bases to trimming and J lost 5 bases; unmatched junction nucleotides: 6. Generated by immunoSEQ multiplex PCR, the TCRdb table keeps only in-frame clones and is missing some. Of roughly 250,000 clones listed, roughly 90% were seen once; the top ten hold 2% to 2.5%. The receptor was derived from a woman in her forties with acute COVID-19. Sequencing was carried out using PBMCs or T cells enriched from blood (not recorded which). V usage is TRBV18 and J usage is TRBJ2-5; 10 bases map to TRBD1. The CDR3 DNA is TGTGCCAGCTCACCGCCGGGACAGGGGCTGGAGACCCAGTACTTC. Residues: CASSPPGQGLETQYF. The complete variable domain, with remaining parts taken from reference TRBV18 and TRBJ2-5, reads NAGVMQNPRHLVRRRGQEARLRCSPMKGHSHVYWYRQLPEEGLKFMVYLQKENIIDESGMPKERFSAEFPKEGPSILRIQQVVRGDSAAYFCASSPPGQGLETQYFGPGTRLLVL.